Below are 5 T cell receptor beta chains sequenced from a single sample in a study of CD8+ T cells in alopecia areata. In each case, RNA was isolated and then reverse transcribed into cDNA as the sequencing template. Generated by immunoSEQ multiplex PCR, the TCRdb table keeps only in-frame clones and is missing some. This sample comprises around 300,000 clones, none seen once only. The sorting of pooled cutaneous lymph node cells relied on CD4, CD8alpha, NKG2D, NKG2ACE and other markers. What was sequenced was CD4+ T cells sorted from a lymph node. These receptors came from a C3H/HeJ mouse with alopecia areata. Mice of this strain are of MHC haplotype H2-k.

This clone was seen only a few times. Mouse names are used for the genes. Sequencing ends 4 residues short of the CDR3 end; the germline J gene provides the rest. This chain connects TRBV13-2 to TRBJ2-2; 11 bases line up with TRBD2. Germline assignment: CDR1 NNHNN and CDR2 SYGAGS (reference sequence). This CDR3 has 16 residues. Trimming took 4 bases from V and 1 from J; bases not matched to a gene: 3. The CDR3 region is CASGMGLGVNTGQLYF. Partial CDR3 DNA: TGTGCCAGCGGTATGGGACTGGGGGTAAACACCGGG.

This clone was seen a few times. These gene names are mouse names. The missing CDR3 end, 4 residues past where the read stops, is filled in from the germline J gene. V is TRBV29 and J is TRBJ2-2; TRBD2 agrees at 7 bases. The V gene's germline CDR1 is MSHET and CDR2 SYDVDS. CDR3 length equals 14 residues. After removal of 2 bases from V and 3 bases from J, the junction contained 0 bases not matched to a gene. The CDR3 here is CASSLGGDTGQLYF. The CDR3 bases that were read are TGTGCTAGCAGTTTAGGGGGGGACACCGGG.

Regarding this clone: Mouse gene names and germline throughout. The CDR3 is cut off 4 residues early in the read; its end comes from the germline J gene. The chain employs TRBV1 and TRBJ1-1; D unresolved. The CDR3 runs to 15 residues. Trimming cost V 5 bases and J 0 bases, with 13 bases left between them. Germline CDR1 is NSQYPW and CDR2 is LRSPGD (reference sequence). The covered CDR3 bases are TGCACCTGCAGTTCCCGCCAGGCCACAAACACA. Protein: CTCSSRQATNT. The CDR3 in full is CTCSSRQATNTEVFF.

Of note for this clone: Gene names and germline match the mouse. This sample also contains other DNA sequences that code for the same CDR3. CDR3 bases read: TGTGCCAGCAGCCGGGGACAGGGTGCAGAA. Translating it yields CASSRGQGAE. The CDR3, in full, reads CASSRGQGAETLYF. This chain links TRBV5 with TRBJ2-3; 8 bases are a match to TRBD1. The read finishes 4 residues shy of the CDR3 end, and the germline J gene is used to complete it. CDR1 and CDR2 (germline): LGHNA, YNLKQL (reference sequence). This CDR3 region has 14 residues. Unmatched junction bases numbered 1, after V lost 4 bases and J lost 1 base.

Concerning this clone: Any gene name here is a mouse gene name. The CDR3 is cut off 4 residues early in the read; its end comes from the germline J gene. At the DNA level, this CDR3 is encoded by other sequences in the same sample as well. The gene calls are TRBV17 and TRBJ2-2; tentative D call: TRBD1 (6 bases). Germline-derived CDR1 and CDR2 are MNHDT and YYDKIL. V was trimmed by 3 bases and J by 0 bases, leaving 11 bases between them. The CDR3 spans 16 residues. Partial CDR3 DNA: TGTGCTAGCAGTAGGGGGGACACTTCAAACACCGGG. Amino acids: CASSRGDTSNTG. The CDR3, in full, reads CASSRGDTSNTGQLYF.